Following are 31 T cell receptor beta chains from one sample sequenced in a study of T cells after yellow fever vaccination. TCRdb independently ran MiXCR on the 5' RACE reads; one entry per CDR3 protein. The table has hundreds of thousands of distinct CDR3 sequences, less than 4.5% seen once. This sample comprised PBMCs, obtained on the day of the yellow fever booster vaccination. The receptors derive from a man aged 18-30 years who received the YFV17D yellow fever vaccine.

This clonotype was picked up many times. The chain is built from TRBV11-2 and TRBJ1-2; perhaps TRBD1 as D (6 bases). Deletions cut 6 bases from V and 4 bases from J, with 18 bases between. This CDR3 is built from 15 residues. Per germline, CDR1 SGHAT and CDR2 FQNNGV. The CDR3 nucleotides read TGTGCCAGCAGAGACACATCCGGGACAACCTATGGCTACACCTTC. This codes for CASRDTSGTTYGYTF.

This chain uses TRBV12-3 or TRBV12-4 with TRBJ1-2; TRBD1 matches 7 bases. The V segment lost 5 bases and the J segment 7 bases; nucleotides outside the gene matches: 10. The CDR3 extends over 14 amino acids. This CDR3 is CASSHGQVGGGYTF. CDR3 nucleotides: TGTGCCAGCAGTCACGGACAGGTTGGCGGTGGCTACACCTTC.

This clonotype was observed many times. This chain connects TRBV7-3 to TRBJ2-2; the D is unclear. The CDR3 contains 15 residues. V lost 5 bases and J lost 3, with 13 bases in between. The germline CDR1 and CDR2 sequences are SGHTA and FQGTGA. The CDR3 sequence: CASSPVPRYTGELFF. The CDR3 bases are TGTGCCAGCAGCCCCGTCCCCAGATACACCGGGGAGCTGTTTTTT.

This clonotype was recorded many times. The gene calls are TRBV5-4 and TRBJ2-1, with 7 bases that match TRBD2. This CDR3 has 14 amino acids. Germline V lookup: CDR1 SGHNT, CDR2 YYREEE (reference sequence). The junction had 9 bases not matched to a gene; V was cut back by 6 bases and J by 6 bases. CDR3 bases: TGTGCCAGCAACTCTGCGGGGGTCTTCAATGAGCAGTTCTTC. Translation gives CASNSAGVFNEQFF.

This clonotype came up many times. The chain employs TRBV12-3 or TRBV12-4 and TRBJ1-1; possibly TRBD1 for D (5 bases). Trimming took off 5 bases at V and 4 bases at J, with 20 bases between the two ends. The CDR3 runs to 16 residues. The CDR3 reads CASSPEGWHDSTEAFF. CDR3 DNA sequence: TGTGCCAGCAGTCCCGAGGGGTGGCATGACAGCACTGAAGCTTTCTTT.

This chain uses TRBV7-9 with TRBJ1-5; 7 bases line up with TRBD1. J lost 5 bases, V lost 5 bases, and 9 bases had no gene match. The CDR3 spans 15 residues. Germline V gene sequence: CDR1 SEHNR, CDR2 FQNEAQ (reference sequence). The chain's CDR3 is CASSQDRQGHQPQHF. The CDR3 nucleotides read TGTGCCAGCAGCCAAGATCGACAGGGTCATCAGCCCCAGCATTTT. Drawing the rest from reference TRBV7-9 and TRBJ1-5, the complete variable domain is DTGVSQNPRHKITKRGQNVTFRCDPISEHNRLYWYRQTLGQGPEFLTYFQNEAQLEKSRLLSDRFSAERPKGSFSTLEIQRTEQGDSAMYLCASSQDRQGHQPQHFGDGTRLSIL.

The chain couples TRBV20-1 to TRBJ1-6; weak D call: TRBD1 (6 bases). The germline V and J ends were trimmed by 1 base and 7 bases, with 20 bases remaining between them. Germline V gives CDR1 DFQATT, CDR2 SNEGSKA (reference sequence). CDR3 length: 17 amino acids. For the CDR3, the DNA is TGCAGTGCTAGAGTCCTCACCGGGACCGACAGGAATTCACCCCTCCACTTT. Its protein is CSARVLTGTDRNSPLHF.

This clonotype has only a few counts. The J gene is TRBJ2-2, the V gene TRBV7-8; D is uncertain. Trimming removed 9 bases at V and 6 bases at J, with 17 bases between. CDR1 SGHVS and CDR2 FQNEAQ come from the germline V gene. The CDR3 sequence is 14 residues long. CDR3 loop: CASPKGPWSGELFF. CDR3 DNA: TGTGCCAGTCCAAAAGGCCCCTGGTCCGGGGAGCTGTTTTTT.

The chain joins TRBV19 to TRBJ2-7; TRBD2 matches at 7 bases. Germline V gene sequence: CDR1 LNHDA, CDR2 SQIVND (reference sequence). The CDR3 is 14 amino acids. With V trimmed by 6 bases and J by 3 bases, 8 bases remained unmatched. The CDR3 nucleotides read TGTGCCAGTAGCCGCGCGGGGGTGCTCTACGAGCAGTACTTC. Protein sequence: CASSRAGVLYEQYF.

This clonotype was recorded at least ten times. The junction and the germline gene differ at one end; a read error may be behind it. The chain carries TRBV4-3 and TRBJ2-2; D is unresolved. From germline, CDR1 is LGHNA and CDR2 YSLEER. This CDR3 has 17 amino acids. The CDR3 sequence: CATSQDFSSLNTGELFF. The CDR3 DNA reads TGCGCCACCAGCCAAGATTTTTCCTCTTTGAACACCGGGGAGCTGTTTTTT.

This clonotype was seen only a few times. The chain has TRBV5-4 and TRBJ2-2; D unresolved. In germline, CDR1 is SGHNT, CDR2 YYREEE (reference sequence). The V end lost 2 bases, the J end lost 1 base, and 9 bases lay between the germline ends. CDR3 length equals 15 residues. CDR3 residues: CASSFSSRNTGELFF. The CDR3 coding sequence is TGTGCCAGCAGCTTTAGTTCACGGAACACCGGGGAGCTGTTTTTT.

This clonotype was picked up many times. The chain uses TRBV7-6 and TRBJ2-1; 10 bases agree with TRBD2. The V gene's germline CDR1 is SGHVS and CDR2 FNYEAQ. With 5 bases clipped from V and 2 bases from J, the junction kept 6 bases outside the gene matches. The CDR3 spans 16 residues. As DNA, the CDR3 is TGTGCCAGCAGCCCGAGCGGGGGGGGCCCCTACAATGAGCAGTTCTTC. This translates into CASSPSGGGPYNEQFF.

This clonotype was seen repeatedly, ten times or more. CDR3 nucleotide sequence: TGCGCCAGCAGCACGGGACAGCGGGGGGCCCTCCACTTT. Encoded protein: CASSTGQRGALHF. V gene TRBV5-1 combines with J gene TRBJ1-6; 7 bases fit TRBD1. This CDR3 is built from 13 residues. Germline loops: CDR1 SGHRS, CDR2 YFSETQ. Germline trimming cut 4 bases from V and 14 bases from J; bases unmatched to any gene: 9.

This clonotype was detected ten times or more. The genes are TRBV5-1 and TRBJ2-3; D gene unclear. Trimming pared 0 bases from V and 2 bases from J, leaving 7 bases between. From germline, CDR1 is SGHRS and CDR2 YFSETQ. There are 14 residues in the CDR3. The CDR3: CASSLVPNTDTQYF. CDR3 DNA: TGCGCCAGCAGCTTGGTGCCTAACACAGATACGCAGTATTTT.

The V and J genes are TRBV7-2 and TRBJ2-2; a possible D gene is TRBD1 (5 bases). The CDR3 is 12 amino acids. The V gene lost 3 bases and the J gene lost 8 bases, with 7 bases spanning the gap. Germline lookup yields CDR1 SGHTA and CDR2 FQGNSA. As DNA, the CDR3 is TGTGCCAGCAGCTTCACAGGAGGGGAGCTGTTTTTT. This encodes CASSFTGGELFF.

This clonotype was recorded at least ten times. DNA of the CDR3: TGCGCCAGCAGCGGGTTAGCGGTGCCCGGGGAGCTGTTTTTT. It translates to CASSGLAVPGELFF. V usage is TRBV5-1 and J usage is TRBJ2-2; D might be TRBD2 (6 bases). V was cut by 4 bases and J by 6 bases, with 13 bases left in between. Germline-derived CDR1 and CDR2 are SGHRS and YFSETQ. The CDR3 loop spans 14 amino acids.

In this sample, this clonotype turned up a few times. V usage is TRBV7-9 and J usage is TRBJ2-3; no firm D call. Germline loops: CDR1 SEHNR, CDR2 FQNEAQ (reference sequence). The CDR3 extends over 11 amino acids. V gave up 8 bases and J gave up 6 bases, with 9 bases separating them. CDR3 residues: CASFGGDTQYF. In DNA, the CDR3 is TGTGCCAGCTTCGGCGGTGATACGCAGTATTTT.

The chain combines TRBV5-1 with TRBJ1-1, with a weak D call TRBD1 (6 bases). CDR1 and CDR2 from the germline V gene are SGHRS and YFSETQ. The CDR3 length is 15 residues. Trimming removed 6 bases at V and 4 bases at J, with 19 bases between. This CDR3 is CASNLLRGGLTEAFF. For the CDR3, the DNA is TGCGCCAGCAACCTCCTAAGGGGGGGGCTCACTGAAGCTTTCTTT.

V usage is TRBV10-2 and J usage is TRBJ1-5; 8 nucleotides agree with TRBD1. V shed 5 bases, J shed 6 bases, and the junction held 3 bases outside the gene matches. Per the germline V gene, CDR1 is WSHSY and CDR2 is SAAADI. The CDR3 is 13 amino acids. This CDR3 reads CASSTTGGQPQHF. In nucleotides, the CDR3 is TGCGCCAGCAGTACAACAGGGGGTCAGCCCCAGCATTTT.

In this sample, this clonotype turned up many times. This rearrangement joins TRBV2 to TRBJ2-7, with D perhaps TRBD2 (6 bases). Trimming removed 6 bases from V and 4 bases from J, with 16 bases in between. CDR3 length equals 14 residues. Germline V CDR1 and CDR2: SNHLY, FYNNEI. CDR3 sequence: CASRGTVTSYEQYF. The CDR3 DNA sequence: TGTGCCAGCAGGGGGACTGTGACTTCTTACGAGCAGTACTTC.

A note on this clonotype: This may be a read error: a much more frequent sequence differs by one nucleotide. CDR3 bases: TGTGCCAGCAGCCCCCGAGGGGGCGAGACCAAGTACTTC. Encoded protein: CASSPRGGETKYF. The chain carries TRBV7-2 and TRBJ2-5; the match to TRBD1 covers 7 bases. CDR1 SGHTA and CDR2 FQGNSA come from the germline V gene. The length of the CDR3 is 13 residues. Together with reference TRBV7-2 and TRBJ2-5, the CDR3 gives the full variable domain: GAGVSQSPSNKVTEKGKDVELRCDPISGHTALYWYRQSLGQGLEFLIYFQGNSAPDKSGLPSDRFSAERTGGSVSTLTIQRTQQEDSAVYLCASSPRGGETKYFGPGTRLLVL.

This clonotype was detected ten times or more. This chain uses TRBV7-9 with TRBJ1-2; D may be TRBD1 (5 bases). The V gene's germline CDR1 is SEHNR and CDR2 FQNEAQ (reference sequence). Between the trimmed V and J ends, which lost 8 bases and 5 bases, there was a span of 6 bases. This CDR3 has 10 amino acids. CDR3 bases: TGTGCCAGCGGGGGGTATGGCTACACCTTC. This translates into CASGGYGYTF.

This clonotype was detected many times. DNA of the CDR3: TGTGCCAGTAGTAGCGGTCTTACAGATAGGGAGCAGTACTTC. Protein: CASSSGLTDREQYF. The rearrangement uses TRBV19 and TRBJ2-7; D call uncertain. Germline loops: CDR1 LNHDA, CDR2 SQIVND (reference sequence). The CDR3 is made up of 14 amino acids. Trimming cost V 4 bases and J 7 bases, with 17 bases left between them. Using reference TRBV19 and TRBJ2-7 for the parts outside the CDR3, the full variable domain is DGGITQSPKYLFRKEGQNVTLSCEQNLNHDAMYWYRQDPGQGLRLIYYSQIVNDFQKGDIAEGYSVSREKKESFPLTVTSAQKNPTAFYLCASSSGLTDREQYFGPGTRLTVT.

A few counts support this clonotype. The chain carries TRBV7-2 and TRBJ2-1, with D possibly matching TRBD2 (5 bases). CDR3 length: 15 residues. V was clipped by 5 bases and J by 4 bases, with 15 bases between them. The germline gives CDR1 SGHTA, CDR2 FQGNSA. CDR3 protein: CASSAQASPYNEQFF. The CDR3, as DNA: TGTGCCAGCAGCGCCCAGGCTAGCCCATACAATGAGCAGTTCTTC.

This clonotype was counted many times. The gene calls are TRBV7-8 and TRBJ1-6; D may be TRBD1 (6 bases). Trimming left V 2 bases short and J 9 bases short, with 11 bases between. Germline loops: CDR1 SGHVS, CDR2 FQNEAQ. This CDR3 spans 14 amino acids. CDR3 loop: CASSLRAGVSPLHF. CDR3 nucleotide sequence: TGTGCCAGCAGCTTACGGGCAGGGGTTTCACCCCTCCACTTT.

This clonotype was counted many times. V and J are TRBV7-2 and TRBJ2-3; D is perhaps TRBD1 (6 bases). V was trimmed by 2 bases and J by 0 bases, leaving 9 bases between them. Germline values: CDR1 SGHTA, CDR2 FQGNSA. The CDR3 is 15 residues long. CDR3 nucleotides: TGTGCCAGCAGCTTACAGGGGCACAGCACAGATACGCAGTATTTT. The encoded protein is CASSLQGHSTDTQYF.

For this clonotype: A much larger clone is a single base away; this may be a read error. This chain links TRBV6-6 with TRBJ1-6; tentatively, D is TRBD1 (5 bases). The CDR3 length is 12 residues. Germline CDR1 reads MNHNY; CDR2 reads SVGAGI (reference sequence). Trimming removed 8 bases at V and 9 bases at J, with 11 bases between. The DNA of the CDR3 is TGTGCCAGCGATGACAGCCCTTCACCCCTCCACTTT. Amino acid sequence: CASDDSPSPLHF.

In its sample, this clonotype was seen a few times. The rearrangement joins TRBV18 to TRBJ2-1, with D possibly TRBD1 on 5 matching bases. The ends were cut back, 3 bases at V and 5 bases at J, with 8 bases in the middle. This CDR3 has 13 amino acids. CDR1 is KGHSH, CDR2 LQKENI, per germline. The CDR3 spells CASSPTVDNEQFF. The CDR3 DNA sequence: TGTGCCAGCTCACCGACAGTCGACAATGAGCAGTTCTTC.

Ten or more counts support this clonotype. The chain carries TRBV6-1 and TRBJ2-5; D is ambiguous. V was cut by 1 base and J by 4 bases, with 7 bases left in between. Germline V CDR1 and CDR2: MNHNS, SASEGT. The CDR3 spans 13 residues. CDR3 loop: CASSEGTAETQYF. In DNA form, the CDR3 reads TGTGCCAGCAGTGAAGGAACAGCAGAGACCCAGTACTTC.

The table lists this clonotype with many counts. This chain uses TRBV5-1 with TRBJ2-3; 10 bases map to TRBD2. J gave up 3 bases and V 0 bases, and 4 bases lay outside the gene matches. The CDR3 consists of 16 residues. CDR1 is SGHRS, CDR2 YFSETQ, per germline. CDR3 DNA: TGCGCCAGCAGCTTGGAGGCTAGCGGGGGAACAGATACGCAGTATTTT. Translating gives CASSLEASGGTDTQYF.

The gene calls are TRBV29-1 and TRBJ2-2; D is uncertain. Per germline, CDR1 SQVTM and CDR2 ANQGSEA. V lost 2 bases and J lost 5, with 9 bases in between. The CDR3 consists of 13 residues. The CDR3 region has the DNA TGCAGCGTTGAAAACAGCCTAACCGGGGAGCTGTTTTTT. Translation: CSVENSLTGELFF.